This T cell receptor (beta chain) derives from a study of T cell responses to AZD1222 COVID-19 vaccine. The CDR3 spans 15 residues. Per germline, CDR1 SGHRS and CDR2 YFSETQ. V lost 0 bases, J lost 2 bases, and 12 bases lay in between. Method: immunoSEQ multiplex PCR; TCRdb's copy keeps in-frame clones and lacks some. The top ten hold approximately 15% of the sample, which has about 100,000 clones, about 89% seen once. General study results and limits: The sample set comprised mostly white British donors with more females, and clonal diversity was possibly underestimated.

As regards this clone: What it binds is unknown.

The clonotype comes from an adult in good health. Here the sequenced sample was peripheral blood, taken on day 0 of AZD1222 vaccination. The chain has TRBV5-1 and TRBJ2-7, with D possibly TRBD2 on 5 matching bases. DNA of the CDR3: TGCGCCAGCAGCTTGGACGGGGAACAAGCCTACGAGCAGTACTTC. Its protein is CASSLDGEQAYEQYF.